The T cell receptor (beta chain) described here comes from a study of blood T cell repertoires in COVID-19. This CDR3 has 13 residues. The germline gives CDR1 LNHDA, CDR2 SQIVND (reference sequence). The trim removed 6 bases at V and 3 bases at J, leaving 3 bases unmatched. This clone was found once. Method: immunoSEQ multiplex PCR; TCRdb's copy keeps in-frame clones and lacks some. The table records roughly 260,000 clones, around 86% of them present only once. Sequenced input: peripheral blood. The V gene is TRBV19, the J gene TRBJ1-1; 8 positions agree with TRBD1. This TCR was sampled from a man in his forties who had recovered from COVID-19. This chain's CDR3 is CASSDRGYTEAFF. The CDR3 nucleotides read TGTGCCAGTAGCGACAGGGGATACACTGAAGCTTTCTTT.